One sample yielded the 21 T cell receptor beta chains listed below, sequenced in a study of PD-1 blockade in classical Hodgkin lymphoma. The assay was immunoSEQ multiplex PCR, and TCRdb's table has in-frame clones only and misses some. The sample consists of about 21,000 clones, around nine tenths of them appearing once. The time point: newly diagnosed, previously untreated cHL patient sample. Thawed PBMCs were subjected to magnetic negative selection, which yielded isolated CD8+ T cells. Sequencing was carried out using CD8+ T cells from blood. These receptors were obtained from a human donor with classical Hodgkin lymphoma.

The chain has TRBV6-1 and TRBJ2-3; 8 bases are shared with TRBD2. The germline V gene encodes CDR1 MNHNS and CDR2 SASEGT. The V and J ends lost 5 bases and 4 bases, in that order; junction bases with no gene match: 8. This CDR3 has 15 amino acids. CDR3 sequence reads: CASSLSGGKSDTQYF. CDR3 in DNA: TGTGCCAGCAGTCTGAGCGGGGGCAAATCAGATACGCAGTATTTT.

The chain is built from TRBV7-2 and TRBJ2-1, with 7 bases identical to TRBD2. Germline CDR1 is SGHTA and CDR2 is FQGNSA. The CDR3 has 15 residues. V trimming: 4 bases; J trimming: 6 bases; junction bases outside the gene matches: 9. CDR3 bases: TGTGCCAGCAGCTCCTCCCCGGGACTATTCAATGAGCAGTTCTTC. This sequence encodes CASSSSPGLFNEQFF.

This clone was recorded once. The gene calls are TRBV5-4 and TRBJ2-3; tentative D call: TRBD2 (5 bases). CDR3 length: 14 residues. The V end lost 6 bases, the J end lost 4 bases, and 15 bases lay between the germline ends. Germline lookup yields CDR1 SGHNT and CDR2 YYREEE (reference sequence). CDR3 amino acids: CASTPDSEADTQYF. CDR3 sequence (DNA): TGTGCCAGCACCCCGGATAGCGAGGCAGATACGCAGTATTTT.

The V call is TRBV2, the J call TRBJ1-5; D is undetermined. V gave up 4 bases and J gave up 12 bases, with 16 bases separating them. CDR3 length: 13 residues. The germline gives CDR1 SNHLY, CDR2 FYNNEI. The CDR3 sequence: CASSAAARKVQHF. In nucleotides, the CDR3 is TGTGCCAGCAGTGCGGCGGCTAGAAAGGTCCAGCATTTT.

CDR3 nucleotides: TGTGCCAGCAGCCACCCTGGACAGTACAATGAGCAGTTCTTC. Its translation is CASSHPGQYNEQFF. The genes are TRBV7-9 and TRBJ2-1, with D maybe TRBD1 (6 bases). V was shortened by 5 bases and J by 4 bases, with 12 bases between the two germline ends. The CDR3 extends over 14 amino acids. CDR1 and CDR2 from the germline V gene are SEHNR and FQNEAQ (reference sequence).

The chain couples TRBV27 to TRBJ2-6; TRBD2 matches at 8 bases. V lost 3 bases and J lost 2; bases outside the gene matches: 6. Germline CDR1 reads MNHEY; CDR2 reads SMNVEV (reference sequence). This CDR3 is 17 amino acids long. CDR3 protein: CASSFSGSGTGANVLTF. CDR3 nucleotides: TGTGCCAGCAGTTTCAGCGGGAGTGGTACTGGGGCCAACGTCCTGACTTTC.

The V gene is TRBV18, the J gene TRBJ2-5; 12 bases fit TRBD1. Unmatched junction bases numbered 8, after V lost 4 bases and J lost 5 bases. Germline V CDR1 and CDR2: KGHSH, LQKENI. The CDR3 is 16 amino acids. The CDR3 sequence is CASSQSGQGAWETQYF. The CDR3 DNA reads TGTGCCAGCTCACAATCGGGACAGGGGGCCTGGGAGACCCAGTACTTC.

The J gene is TRBJ1-1, the V gene TRBV4-3; a possible D gene is TRBD1 (5 bases). The germline V gene has CDR1 LGHNA and CDR2 YSLEER. The CDR3 is 16 amino acids. V was clipped by 1 base and J by 5 bases, with 17 bases between them. CDR3 in amino acids: CASSQGSSGRGTEAFF. The CDR3, as DNA: TGCGCCAGCAGCCAAGGGTCCTCAGGGCGGGGGACTGAAGCTTTCTTT.

The chain is built from TRBV4-1 and TRBJ2-3; 13 positions match TRBD2. Germline V gives CDR1 MGHRA, CDR2 YSYEKL. CDR3 size: 17 residues. V shed 1 base, J shed 4 bases, and the junction held 5 bases outside the gene matches. CDR3 sequence: CASSQVLAGGPADTQYF. CDR3 nucleotide sequence: TGCGCCAGCAGCCAAGTACTAGCGGGGGGGCCAGCAGATACGCAGTATTTT.

The CDR3 DNA follows: TGTGCCAGCAGCTCCCCCGCCCTAGCGGGGGCTGAGACCCAGTACTTC. Residues: CASSSPALAGAETQYF. The chain combines TRBV7-9 with TRBJ2-5; 10 bases line up with TRBD2. Germline V gene data show CDR1 as SEHNR and CDR2 as FQNEAQ (reference sequence). The CDR3 is 16 amino acids. V was clipped by 4 bases and J by 5 bases; unmatched bases: 10. Complete variable domain (other parts from reference TRBV7-9 and TRBJ2-5): DTGVSQNPRHKITKRGQNVTFRCDPISEHNRLYWYRQTLGQGPEFLTYFQNEAQLEKSRLLSDRFSAERPKGSFSTLEIQRTEQGDSAMYLCASSSPALAGAETQYFGPGTRLLVL.

The chain combines TRBV27 with TRBJ2-3, with 8 bases matching TRBD2. In germline, CDR1 is MNHEY, CDR2 SMNVEV (reference sequence). The V gene end was trimmed by 5 bases and the J gene end by 6 bases; junction bases not matched to a gene: 7. This CDR3 comprises 14 residues. The CDR3, as DNA: TGTGCCAGCAGTCCAACCCCGGGGGGGGATACGCAGTATTTT. This codes for CASSPTPGGDTQYF.

CDR3 sequence: CASRETGANVLTF. The CDR3 bases are TGTGCCAGCAGGGAAACTGGGGCCAACGTCCTGACTTTC. J is TRBJ2-6 and V is TRBV6-6, with unresolved D. The length of the CDR3 is 13 residues. Deletions cut 6 bases from V and 2 bases from J, with 5 bases between. The V gene's germline CDR1 is MNHNY and CDR2 SVGAGI (reference sequence).

V gene TRBV10-2 combines with J gene TRBJ2-1; no clear D gene. CDR1 is WSHSY, CDR2 SAAADI, per germline. The CDR3 is 12 amino acids. The ends were cut back, 3 bases at V and 8 bases at J, with 8 bases in the middle. CDR3: CASSDRVDEQFF. In DNA, the CDR3 is TGCGCCAGCAGTGATAGGGTCGATGAGCAGTTCTTC.

The V and J genes are TRBV27 and TRBJ2-7; 11 nucleotides match TRBD2. With V trimmed by 5 bases and J by 1 base, 4 bases remained unmatched. CDR3 length: 15 residues. Germline V gene data show CDR1 as MNHEY and CDR2 as SMNVEV (reference sequence). This chain's CDR3 is CASSISGGESYEQYF. The DNA for the CDR3 is TGTGCCAGCAGTATTAGCGGGGGGGAATCCTACGAGCAGTACTTC.

This chain uses TRBV23-1 with TRBJ1-1; 7 positions agree with TRBD1. TRBV23-1 has ORF status, its function being uncertain. Losses at the gene ends were 5 bases for V and 3 bases for J; bases not matched to a gene: 9. The CDR3 has 15 residues. The CDR3 sequence is CASSLSTGKHTEAFF. CDR3 sequence (DNA): TGCGCCAGCAGTTTATCGACAGGGAAGCACACTGAAGCTTTCTTT.

This sequence joins TRBV7-9 and TRBJ2-1, with unresolved D. V was cut by 8 bases and J by 3 bases, with 17 bases left in between. This CDR3 is 15 amino acids long. CDR1 is SEHNR and CDR2 is FQNEAQ in the germline V gene (reference sequence). The CDR3 here is CASVPPAERYNEQFF. The CDR3 DNA sequence: TGTGCCAGCGTCCCTCCGGCGGAACGCTACAATGAGCAGTTCTTC.

As to this clone: Other DNA sequences of this sample code for an identical CDR3. The chain joins TRBV9 to TRBJ1-1, with no clear D. Germline CDR1 SGDLS, CDR2 YYNGEE. V lost 1 base to trimming and J lost 0 bases, with 7 bases between them. This CDR3 is 14 amino acids long. The CDR3 spells CASSVTVMNTEAFF. The CDR3 nucleotides are TGTGCCAGCAGCGTAACGGTCATGAACACTGAAGCTTTCTTT.

The gene calls are TRBV7-9 and TRBJ1-1; TRBD1 aligns across 8 bases. Unmatched junction bases numbered 9, after V lost 4 bases and J lost 5 bases. CDR3 length: 15 residues. Germline-derived CDR1 and CDR2 are SEHNR and FQNEAQ (reference sequence). The CDR3 bases are TGTGCCAGCAGCTCCAGACAGGGGACGTTGACTGAAGCTTTCTTT. It specifies CASSSRQGTLTEAFF.

CDR3 bases: TGCGCCAGCAGCCTTCAACCGGGACAGGGGCCCTACGAGCAGTACTTC. Its protein is CASSLQPGQGPYEQYF. V and J are TRBV4-1 and TRBJ2-7; 10 bases line up with TRBD1. This CDR3 spans 16 amino acids. V shed 4 bases, J shed 2 bases, and the junction held 8 bases outside the gene matches. The germline CDR1 and CDR2 sequences are MGHRA and YSYEKL.

The chain is built from TRBV30 and TRBJ1-6; 7 nucleotides agree with TRBD1. CDR3 length: 18 residues. The V and J ends lost 2 bases and 5 bases, in that order; junction bases with no gene match: 15. CDR1 and CDR2 (germline): GTSNPN, SVGIG (reference sequence). The DNA for the CDR3 is TGTGCCTGGAGTTCGCCCAACCTCCGGGACAGACATAATTCACCCCTCCACTTT. It translates to CAWSSPNLRDRHNSPLHF.

This clone was observed once. This chain uses TRBV27 with TRBJ2-3; D is unclear. Germline V CDR1 and CDR2: MNHEY, SMNVEV (reference sequence). Trimming took 3 bases from V and 0 from J, leaving 7 bases between them. The CDR3 has 14 residues. The CDR3 bases are TGTGCCAGCAGTTTGTTCGTGAGCACAGATACGCAGTATTTT. Translation gives CASSLFVSTDTQYF.